One T cell receptor beta chain is described in this entry. CDR3 length equals 19 residues. CDR1 and CDR2 from the germline V gene are SGDLS and YYNGEE. V lost 2 bases and J lost 2; bases outside the gene matches: 8. This entry belongs to a study of T-cell reconstitution after alpha-beta-depleted transplantation in children. TCRbeta library preparation incorporated unique molecular identifiers. TCRdb re-analysed the PCR reads in MiXCR, keeping a single row per CDR3 protein. The data contain about 270,000 distinct CDR3 sequences, almost 10% of them seen just once; the ten biggest clones take up 10%. The sequence was obtained from a human donor who donated a stem cell graft to a child with SCID. The chain is built from TRBV9 and TRBJ2-1; 15 nucleotides line up with TRBD2. The sample was PBMCs from the stem cell graft donor, taken from the stem cell graft. The CDR3 DNA reads TGTGCCAGCAGCGTGGGGTGGACTAGCGGGGGGGTCGCCTACAATGAGCAGTTCTTC. It specifies CASSVGWTSGGVAYNEQFF.